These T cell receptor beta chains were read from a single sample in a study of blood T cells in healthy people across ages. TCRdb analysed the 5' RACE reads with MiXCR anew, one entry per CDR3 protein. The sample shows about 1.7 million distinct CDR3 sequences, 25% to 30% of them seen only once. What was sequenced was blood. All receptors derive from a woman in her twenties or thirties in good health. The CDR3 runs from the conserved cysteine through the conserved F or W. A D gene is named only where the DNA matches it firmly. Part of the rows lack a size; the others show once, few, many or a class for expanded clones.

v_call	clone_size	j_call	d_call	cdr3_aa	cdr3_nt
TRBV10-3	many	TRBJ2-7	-	CAISESASYAYF	TGTGCCATCAGTGAGTCGGCTAGCTATGCGTACTTC
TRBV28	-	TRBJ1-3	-	CASRPTGAGNTIYF	TGTGCCAGCAGGCCTACGGGGGCCGGAAACACCATATATTTT
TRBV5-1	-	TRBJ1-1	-	CASSLVGGEGTEAFF	TGCGCCAGCAGCTTGGTTGGGGGGGAAGGCACTGAAGCTTTCTTT
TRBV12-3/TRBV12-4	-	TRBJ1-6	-	CASCFFGNSPLHF	TGTGCCAGCTGTTTTTTTGGGAATTCACCCCTCCACTTT
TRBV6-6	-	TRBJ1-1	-	CASSHRSEELEAFF	TGTGCCAGCAGCCACCGGAGCGAGGAACTTGAAGCTTTCTTT
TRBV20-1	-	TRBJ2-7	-	CSAAWTADYEQYF	TGCAGTGCCGCGTGGACAGCCGACTACGAGCAGTACTTC
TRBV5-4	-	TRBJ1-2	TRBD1	CASRLSQGEGYTF	TGTGCCAGCAGACTATCTCAGGGGGAAGGCTACACCTTC
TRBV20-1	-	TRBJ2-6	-	CGAESGANVLTF	TGCGGTGCTGAGTCTGGGGCCAACGTCCTGACTTTC
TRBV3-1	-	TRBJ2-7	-	CASSQEYREQYF	TGTGCCAGCAGCCAAGAGTATCGCGAGCAGTACTTC
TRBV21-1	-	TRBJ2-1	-	CASSSRPLEQFF	TGTGCCAGCAGCTCCAGGCCCCTAGAGCAGTTCTTC
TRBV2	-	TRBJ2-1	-	CASSLGLDYEQFF	TGTGCCAGCAGTCTAGGCCTCGACTATGAGCAGTTCTTC
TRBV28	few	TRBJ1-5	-	CASLLGLGNQPQHF	TGTGCCAGCCTCTTGGGGCTAGGGAATCAGCCCCAGCATTTT
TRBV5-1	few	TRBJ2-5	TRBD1	CASSSSGTGVEGTQYF	TGCGCCAGCAGCTCCTCCGGGACAGGGGTCGAGGGGACCCAGTACTTC
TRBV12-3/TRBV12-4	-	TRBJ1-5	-	CASRLSGNQPQHF	TGTGCCAGCAGGTTATCGGGCAATCAGCCCCAGCATTTT
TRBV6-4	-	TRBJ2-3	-	CASKLGARTDTQYF	TGTGCCAGCAAGCTAGGGGCCCGCACAGATACGCAGTATTTT
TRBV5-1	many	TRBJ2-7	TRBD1	CASSHLGQYSYEQYF	TGCGCCAGCAGCCACTTGGGACAGTACTCCTACGAGCAGTACTTC
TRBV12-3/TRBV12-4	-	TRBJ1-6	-	CASSLLGPNNSPLHF	TGTGCCAGCAGTTTGCTTGGACCGAATAATTCACCCCTCCACTTT
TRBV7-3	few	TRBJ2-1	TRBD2	CASSLAGGWNNEQFF	TGTGCCAGCAGCTTAGCGGGGGGGTGGAACAATGAGCAGTTCTTC
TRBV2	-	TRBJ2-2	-	CASSGRGPHTGELFF	TGTGCCAGCAGTGGTCGGGGGCCCCACACCGGGGAGCTGTTTTTT
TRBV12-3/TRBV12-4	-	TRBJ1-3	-	CASSSQGNSGNTIYF	TGTGCCAGCAGTTCACAGGGTAACTCTGGAAACACCATATATTTT
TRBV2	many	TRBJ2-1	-	CASSATGIVINEQFF	TGTGCCAGTAGCGCTACAGGGATTGTCATCAATGAGCAGTTCTTC
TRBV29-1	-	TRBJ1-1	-	CSVIRRMNTEAFF	TGCAGCGTAATCAGGAGAATGAACACTGAAGCTTTCTTT
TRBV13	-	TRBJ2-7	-	CASSHAIAAEQYF	TGTGCCAGCAGCCACGCTATAGCGGCTGAGCAGTACTTC
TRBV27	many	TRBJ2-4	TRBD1	CASSLGTGGDIQYF	TGTGCCAGCAGTTTAGGGACAGGCGGGGACATTCAGTACTTC
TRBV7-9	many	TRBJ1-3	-	CASSLGAGNTIYF	TGTGCCAGCAGCTTAGGCGCTGGAAACACCATATATTTT
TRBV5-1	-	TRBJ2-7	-	CASSYRDIQYEQYF	TGCGCCAGCAGCTACCGGGACATACAATACGAGCAGTACTTC
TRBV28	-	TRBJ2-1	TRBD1	CASSLPPGGASNEQFF	TGTGCCAGCAGTTTACCGCCAGGGGGCGCAAGCAATGAGCAGTTCTTC
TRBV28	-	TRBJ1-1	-	CASSFEGWNTEAFF	TGTGCCAGCAGTTTCGAGGGATGGAACACTGAAGCTTTCTTT
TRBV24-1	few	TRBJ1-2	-	CATSNRTEDGYTF	TGTGCCACCAGTAATCGGACGGAGGACGGCTACACCTTC
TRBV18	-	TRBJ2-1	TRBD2	CASSPMTSGRAYNEQFF	TGTGCCAGCTCACCGATGACTAGCGGGAGGGCATACAATGAGCAGTTCTTC
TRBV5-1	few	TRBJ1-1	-	CASSVQGLNTEAFF	TGCGCCAGCAGCGTACAGGGCTTGAACACTGAAGCTTTCTTT
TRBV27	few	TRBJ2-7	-	CASSSPWGEQYF	TGTGCCAGCAGTTCCCCATGGGGGGAGCAGTACTTC
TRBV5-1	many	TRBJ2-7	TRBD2	CASSLAASGTYEQYF	TGCGCCAGCAGCTTGGCGGCTAGCGGTACCTACGAGCAGTACTTC
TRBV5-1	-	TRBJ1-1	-	CASSLADRAEAFF	TGCGCCAGCAGCTTGGCAGATAGAGCTGAAGCTTTCTTT
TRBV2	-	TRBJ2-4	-	CASSENGLTNEQYF	TGTGCCAGCAGTGAAAATGGACTGACCAATGAGCAGTACTTC
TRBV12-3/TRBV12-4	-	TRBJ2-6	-	CASKKAVGFSGANVLTF	TGTGCCAGCAAAAAGGCAGTCGGGTTCTCTGGGGCCAACGTCCTGACTTTC
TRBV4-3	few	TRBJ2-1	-	CASSQDWGDWDEQFF	TGCGCCAGCAGCCAAGATTGGGGCGATTGGGATGAGCAGTTCTTC
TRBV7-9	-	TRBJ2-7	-	CAGSYGLSSSLEQYF	TGTGCCGGCAGCTACGGACTTTCCTCTAGCCTCGAGCAGTACTTC
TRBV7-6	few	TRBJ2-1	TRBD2	CANSLGAGGSYNEQFF	TGTGCCAACAGCTTAGGAGCGGGAGGGTCCTACAATGAGCAGTTCTTC
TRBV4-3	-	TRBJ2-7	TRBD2	CASSQGTSGETYNEQYF	TGCGCCAGCAGCCAAGGGACTAGCGGGGAGACCTACAATGAGCAGTACTTC
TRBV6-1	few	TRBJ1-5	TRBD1	CASRPYGRGGSNQPQHF	TGTGCCAGCAGACCATACGGCAGGGGGGGTAGCAATCAGCCCCAGCATTTT
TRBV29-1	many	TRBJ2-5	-	CSVDRAAQETQYF	TGCAGCGTTGATCGAGCGGCCCAAGAGACCCAGTACTTC
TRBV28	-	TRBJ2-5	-	CASSSMGGRQETQYF	TGTGCCAGCAGCTCGATGGGGGGCCGGCAAGAGACCCAGTACTTC
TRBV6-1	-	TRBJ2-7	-	CASSARHHRAQDPYEQYF	TGTGCCAGCAGTGCACGCCACCACCGGGCTCAGGATCCGTACGAGCAGTACTTC
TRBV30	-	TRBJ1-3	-	CAWSPTSSGNTIYF	TGTGCCTGGAGTCCGACGTCCTCTGGAAACACCATATATTTT
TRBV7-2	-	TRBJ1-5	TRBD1	CASSLLGQANQPQHF	TGTGCCAGCAGCTTACTGGGACAGGCCAATCAGCCCCAGCATTTT
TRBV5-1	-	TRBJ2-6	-	CASSLGPPSGANVLTF	TGCGCCAGCAGCTTGGGGCCCCCCTCTGGGGCCAACGTCCTGACTTTC
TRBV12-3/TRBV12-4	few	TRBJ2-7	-	CASSLIGLPTSYEQYF	TGTGCCAGCAGTTTAATTGGCCTACCCACTTCCTACGAGCAGTACTTC
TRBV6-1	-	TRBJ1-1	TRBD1	CASSERDSTEAFF	TGTGCCAGCAGTGAACGGGACAGCACCGAAGCTTTCTTT
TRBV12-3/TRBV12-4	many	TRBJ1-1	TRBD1	CASSLALEQGARLRIEAFF	TGTGCCAGCAGTTTAGCCCTAGAACAGGGGGCGCGCCTAAGGATTGAAGCTTTCTTT
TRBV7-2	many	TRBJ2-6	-	CASSVNGVSGANVLTF	TGTGCCAGCAGCGTAAATGGCGTCTCTGGGGCCAACGTCCTGACTTTC
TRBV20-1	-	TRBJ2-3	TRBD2	CSARDLGAGGPTDTQYF	TGCAGTGCTAGAGATCTTGGGGCGGGAGGACCCACAGATACGCAGTATTTT
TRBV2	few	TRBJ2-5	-	CASSRVLTQETQYF	TGTGCCAGCAGTCGAGTCCTTACCCAAGAGACCCAGTACTTC
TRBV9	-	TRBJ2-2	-	CASSGSRELFF	TGTGCCAGCAGCGGGTCCAGGGAGCTGTTTTTT
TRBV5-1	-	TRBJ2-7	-	CASSLARTGTYEQYF	TGCGCCAGCAGCTTGGCCAGGACGGGTACCTACGAGCAGTACTTC
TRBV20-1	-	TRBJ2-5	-	CGAAEEETQYF	TGCGGTGCCGCGGAAGAAGAGACCCAGTACTTC
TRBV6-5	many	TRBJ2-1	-	CASSLDRRNNEQFF	TGTGCCAGCAGTTTAGACAGGCGAAACAATGAGCAGTTCTTC
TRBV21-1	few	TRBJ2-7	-	CASSRRWGLAGVHYYEQYF	TGTGCCAGCAGCAGGAGATGGGGACTAGCGGGAGTCCACTACTACGAGCAGTACTTC
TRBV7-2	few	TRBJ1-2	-	CASSNRVFNGYTF	TGTGCCAGCAGCAACAGGGTCTTCAATGGCTACACCTTC